This TCR beta chain originates from a study of cytomegalovirus exposure and HLA in healthy donors. General study points: As immune exposure information, only CMV serostatus was available.

Germline CDR1 is SGDLS and CDR2 is YYNGEE. The CDR3 runs to 17 residues. With 4 bases clipped from V and 5 bases from J, the junction kept 9 bases outside the gene matches. A note on this clone: Antigen: not known.

PCR used 60 Vbeta primers and 13 Jbeta primers. The method was immunoSEQ multiplex PCR; TCRdb's version includes in-frame clones alone and lacks a portion of them. The sample shows about 180,000 clones, 77% of them seen only once. The clonotype originates from a woman in her sixties or seventies in good health and CMV-seropositive. The chain couples TRBV9 to TRBJ2-1; TRBD2 aligns across 13 bases. Sequenced input: PBMCs. CDR3 residues: CASSHPVTSGRNNEQFF. CDR3 bases: TGTGCCAGCAGCCATCCCGTGACTAGCGGGAGGAACAATGAGCAGTTCTTC. The variable domain in full, completed from reference TRBV9 and TRBJ2-1, reads DSGVTQTPKHLITATGQRVTLRCSPRSGDLSVYWYQQSLDQGLQFLIQYYNGEERAKGNILERFSAQQFPDLHSELNLSSLELGDSALYFCASSHPVTSGRNNEQFFGPGTRLTVL.